The 10 T cell receptor beta chains listed next were all sequenced from one sample in a study. TCRdb reprocessed the RT-PCR reads with MiXCR, giving one entry per CDR3 protein. Of hundreds of thousands of distinct CDR3 sequences in the sample, approximately 15% were seen once. The sequenced material came from memory CD4+ T cells from blood. The receptors derive from a female donor in good health, serving as a healthy control.

This clonotype was seen ten or more times. The chain is built from TRBV20-1 and TRBJ1-1; 8 nucleotides agree with TRBD1. The CDR3 runs to 13 residues. CDR1 is DFQATT and CDR2 is SNEGSKA in the germline V gene (reference sequence). V shed 1 base, J shed 5 bases, and the junction held 3 bases outside the gene matches. This CDR3 is CSARANRGTEAFF. For the CDR3, the DNA is TGCAGTGCTAGAGCCAACAGGGGGACTGAAGCTTTCTTT.

This clonotype has just a few counts. CDR3 amino acids: CASSLRPGDGTEAFF. For the CDR3, the DNA is TGCGCCAGCAGCCTTCGACCAGGGGACGGGACTGAAGCTTTCTTT. J is TRBJ1-1 and V is TRBV5-1; possible D gene TRBD1, 6 bases. V was trimmed by 4 bases and J by 5 bases, leaving 18 bases between them. In germline, CDR1 is SGHRS, CDR2 YFSETQ. This CDR3 is 15 amino acids long.

This clonotype was counted many times. The chain is built from TRBV20-1 and TRBJ2-3; D gene uncertain. Germline CDR1 reads DFQATT; CDR2 reads SNEGSKA (reference sequence). Trimming left V 6 bases short and J 1 base short, with 11 bases between. The CDR3 extends over 13 amino acids. The CDR3 sequence is CSARASGTDTQYF. CDR3 DNA: TGCAGTGCACGAGCCAGCGGCACAGATACGCAGTATTTT.

This rearrangement joins TRBV7-9 to TRBJ1-4; D is unclear. Deletions cut 5 bases from V and 4 bases from J, with 11 bases between. This CDR3 is 14 amino acids long. Germline CDR1 reads SEHNR; CDR2 reads FQNEAQ (reference sequence). Here the CDR3 reads CASSPGSFNEKLFF. CDR3 bases: TGTGCCAGCAGCCCGGGTTCTTTTAATGAAAAACTGTTTTTT.

This chain joins TRBV20-1 and TRBJ1-1, with D maybe TRBD1 (6 bases). Germline lookup yields CDR1 DFQATT and CDR2 SNEGSKA (reference sequence). The V and J ends lost 0 bases and 0 bases respectively, with 14 bases between them. CDR3 length equals 16 residues. The CDR3 DNA follows: TGCAGTGCTAGAGATATCGCCCAGGGGCTGAACACTGAAGCTTTCTTT. Its protein product is CSARDIAQGLNTEAFF.

This clonotype has more than one count but fewer than ten. CDR3 region: CASSWGRGLGNQPQHF. CDR3 bases: TGTGCCAGCAGCTGGGGGCGGGGGCTAGGCAATCAGCCCCAGCATTTT. This rearrangement joins TRBV7-2 to TRBJ1-5; perhaps TRBD1 as D (6 bases). From germline, CDR1 is SGHTA and CDR2 FQGNSA. Trimming left V 4 bases short and J 2 bases short, with 15 bases between. There are 16 residues in the CDR3.

This clonotype has ten or more counts. The chain uses TRBV10-3 and TRBJ2-3; 7 nucleotides align to TRBD1. CDR1 and CDR2 (germline): ENHRY, SYGVKD. The CDR3 is 15 amino acids. V lost 6 bases, J lost 2 bases, and 8 bases stayed unmatched. CDR3 nucleotides: TGTGCCATCAGCCCGGGACAGACAAACACAGATACGCAGTATTTT. This encodes CAISPGQTNTDTQYF.

The table lists this clonotype with a few counts. The chain uses TRBV24-1 and TRBJ2-1; no clear D. This CDR3 region has 13 residues. CDR1 and CDR2 from the germline V gene are KGHDR and SFDVKD. V lost 5 bases and J lost 0, with 4 bases in between. This chain's CDR3 is CATSGHSYNEQFF. Here the CDR3 DNA reads TGTGCCACCAGTGGTCACTCCTACAATGAGCAGTTCTTC.

This clonotype was recorded at least ten times. The chain uses TRBV29-1 and TRBJ2-7; 8 nucleotides match TRBD1. This CDR3 contains 15 residues. The junction had 16 bases not matched to a gene; V was cut back by 6 bases and J by 6 bases. Germline V gene lookup returns CDR1 SQVTM and CDR2 ANQGSEA. Written as DNA, the CDR3 is TGCAGCGTGGCCACTGCAGGGGGCTGGTATGGCGAGCAGTACTTC. Encoded protein: CSVATAGGWYGEQYF.

The rearrangement links TRBV20-1 to TRBJ2-7; 8 bases are shared with TRBD1. J lost 4 bases, V lost 8 bases, and 10 bases had no gene match. The CDR3 runs to 13 residues. Germline CDR1 reads DFQATT; CDR2 reads SNEGSKA (reference sequence). The CDR3 loop is CSSAGTGLYEQYF. DNA of the CDR3: TGCAGTTCGGCCGGGACAGGACTATACGAGCAGTACTTC.